The clone carrying this T cell receptor beta chain was seen more than once but under ten times. No antigen is known for it. Trimming stripped 1 base from V and 1 base from J, with 13 bases between. This CDR3 comprises 15 residues. Germline CDR1 DFQATT, CDR2 SNEGSKA (reference sequence). Amplification of TCR beta CDR3 regions used RNA as the template. The HTBI set primed first-round TCR CDR3 RT-PCR. MiXCR was run by TCRdb on the multiplex PCR reads, yielding one entry per CDR3 protein. The sample records 400,000 to 450,000 distinct CDR3 sequences, over 12% being singletons. These data come from a study of T cells in Graves' hyperthyroidism and ophthalmopathy. As for the study in general: Peripheral blood samples were taken at initial diagnosis, prior to any treatment. Study-level points and caveats: Stable hyperthyroidism and ophthalmopathy were separated using 13 V-J signatures.

Uncontrolled infection, other autoimmune disease, pregnancy or lactation led to exclusion. On the basis of clinical symptoms, serum thyroxine and TRAb, thyroid ultrasound and orbital computed tomography, diagnoses were made. Sequences were obtained from blood. The clonotype originates from a man aged 18 to 35 with Graves' ophthalmopathy. The V call is TRBV20-1, the J call TRBJ2-5; D may be TRBD1 or TRBD2 (6 bases each). DNA for the CDR3: TGCAGTGCTAGAGGGACAGCGGGTCCCCAAGAGACCCAGTACTTC. This translates into CSARGTAGPQETQYF.